A selection of T cell receptor beta chains follows, all from one sample in a study of T cell responses to AZD1222 COVID-19 vaccine. Method: immunoSEQ multiplex PCR; TCRdb's copy keeps in-frame clones and lacks some. The sample holds around 120,000 clones; roughly 90% are singletons and the top ten take 2.5% to 3%. The starting material was peripheral blood, obtained on day 0 of AZD1222 vaccination. These receptors all stem from an adult in good health. The CDR3 runs from the conserved cysteine through the conserved F or W. D genes are given only for firm matches. The size field is filled for only some rows; it gives once, few, many or a size class.

abundance: .; v_gene: TRBV6-5; d_gene: .; j_gene: TRBJ2-1; CDR3nt: TGTGCCAGCAGTTTAAGACAGATCCCCAACAATGAGCAGTTCTTC; CDR3aa: CASSLRQIPNNEQFF
abundance: once; v_gene: TRBV9; d_gene: .; j_gene: TRBJ2-5; CDR3nt: TGTGCCAGCAGCGTTTCTGCTAGGGTCGGAGAGACCCAGTACTTC; CDR3aa: CASSVSARVGETQYF
abundance: .; v_gene: TRBV12-3/TRBV12-4; d_gene: .; j_gene: TRBJ2-3; CDR3nt: TGTGCCAGCCGGATGGGGGATACGCAGTATTTT; CDR3aa: CASRMGDTQYF
abundance: .; v_gene: TRBV5-1; d_gene: TRBD1; j_gene: TRBJ2-5; CDR3nt: TGCGCCAGCAGCTCGGGACAGGGGGGGACCCAGTACTTC; CDR3aa: CASSSGQGGTQYF
abundance: .; v_gene: TRBV5-1; d_gene: TRBD2; j_gene: TRBJ2-1; CDR3nt: TGCGCCAGCAGCTTGGTTACTAGCGGTTATCACAATGAGCAGTTCTTC; CDR3aa: CASSLVTSGYHNEQFF
abundance: .; v_gene: TRBV18; d_gene: TRBD1; j_gene: TRBJ1-2; CDR3nt: TGTGCCAGCTCACGTCCGGGACAGGGGGCGCCTAACTATGGCTACACCTTC; CDR3aa: CASSRPGQGAPNYGYTF
abundance: .; v_gene: TRBV21-1; d_gene: .; j_gene: TRBJ2-5; CDR3nt: TGTGCCAGCAGCAAACTTGGGACAGCGTACCAAGAGACCCAGTACTTC; CDR3aa: CASSKLGTAYQETQYF
abundance: .; v_gene: TRBV6-5; d_gene: TRBD1; j_gene: TRBJ1-1; CDR3nt: TGTGCCACACAGGGGTTCGTCACTGAAGCTTTCTTT; CDR3aa: CATQGFVTEAFF
abundance: .; v_gene: TRBV2; d_gene: .; j_gene: TRBJ1-2; CDR3nt: TGTGCCAGCAGTCAGTATGGCTACACCTTC; CDR3aa: CASSQYGYTF
abundance: .; v_gene: TRBV20-1; d_gene: TRBD1; j_gene: TRBJ2-1; CDR3nt: TGCAGTCAGGGTGTGGGGGACAGGCAGTTCTTC; CDR3aa: CSQGVGDRQFF
abundance: .; v_gene: TRBV6-5; d_gene: TRBD1; j_gene: TRBJ2-1; CDR3nt: TGTGCCAGCAGGAACACAGGGGGCAATGAGCAGTTCTTC; CDR3aa: CASRNTGGNEQFF
abundance: .; v_gene: TRBV2; d_gene: TRBD1; j_gene: TRBJ1-1; CDR3nt: TGTGCCAGCAAGGACAGGCGTGAAGCTTTCTTT; CDR3aa: CASKDRREAFF
abundance: .; v_gene: TRBV7-9; d_gene: TRBD2; j_gene: TRBJ2-7; CDR3nt: TGTGCCAGCAGTCATACTAGCGGGAGTGCCTACGAGCAGTACTTC; CDR3aa: CASSHTSGSAYEQYF
abundance: .; v_gene: TRBV5-1; d_gene: .; j_gene: TRBJ1-6; CDR3nt: TGCGCCAGCAGCTTGGAAAGGGGAAACTCACCCCTCCACTTT; CDR3aa: CASSLERGNSPLHF
abundance: .; v_gene: TRBV2; d_gene: TRBD2; j_gene: TRBJ2-1; CDR3nt: TGTGCCAGCAGTCTATCCGGGACTAGCGGGTACAATGAGCAGTTCTTC; CDR3aa: CASSLSGTSGYNEQFF
abundance: .; v_gene: TRBV5-4; d_gene: .; j_gene: TRBJ1-2; CDR3nt: TGTGCCAGCAGCCCGGGGGGACCAGGCGCGGACTATGGCTACACCTTC; CDR3aa: CASSPGGPGADYGYTF
abundance: .; v_gene: TRBV3-1/TRBV3-2; d_gene: .; j_gene: TRBJ2-2; CDR3nt: TGTGCCAGCAGCCAAGATCGGGGGTGGGAGTCCGGGGAGCTGTTTTTT; CDR3aa: CASSQDRGWESGELFF
abundance: .; v_gene: TRBV28; d_gene: .; j_gene: TRBJ1-5; CDR3nt: TGTGCCAGCAGTATTTCGGGGCCCCCAGGGCAGCCCCAGCATTTT; CDR3aa: CASSISGPPGQPQHF
abundance: .; v_gene: TRBV25-1; d_gene: .; j_gene: TRBJ2-3; CDR3nt: TGTGCCAGCAGTGAAGCGTGGGGGGCAACCGGAGATACGCAGTATTTT; CDR3aa: CASSEAWGATGDTQYF